Below are 10 T cell receptor beta chains sequenced from a single sample in a study of immune characterization of retroperitoneal liposarcoma. TCRdb reanalysed the PCR reads using MiXCR and keeps one entry per CDR3 protein. This sample yields over 3,500 distinct CDR3 sequences, of which 30% to 40% are seen a single time; 29% belongs to the top ten. Sequenced: tumor tissue. These TCRs come from a male donor with retroperitoneal liposarcoma.

This clonotype came up many times. The chain couples TRBV27 to TRBJ1-2; the D gene is possibly TRBD1 (5 bases). The CDR3 spans 12 residues. V lost 7 bases, J lost 4 bases, and 10 bases lay in between. Germline V gene data show CDR1 as MNHEY and CDR2 as SMNVEV (reference sequence). This CDR3 reads CASKGMAYGYTF. The CDR3 DNA sequence: TGTGCCAGCAAGGGGATGGCCTATGGCTACACCTTC.

In this sample, this clonotype turned up a few times. The chain employs TRBV6-4 and TRBJ2-2, with D possibly TRBD2 on 6 matching bases. Germline lookup yields CDR1 MRHNA and CDR2 SNTAGT. V was trimmed by 2 bases and J by 5 bases, leaving 15 bases between them. This CDR3 comprises 16 residues. For the CDR3, the DNA is TGTGCCAGCAGTGACGGGGCGGGACGCCCAACCGGGGAGCTGTTTTTT. Amino acids: CASSDGAGRPTGELFF.

Sample share makes this clonotype medium-sized. This chain uses TRBV12-3 or TRBV12-4 with TRBJ2-1, with 9 positions matching TRBD1. The CDR3 runs to 16 residues. J gave up 13 bases and V 3 bases, and 16 bases lay outside the gene matches. The CDR3 sequence is CASSFPGQGVVETQFF. The CDR3 nucleotides are TGTGCCAGCAGTTTCCCGGGACAGGGTGTGGTGGAGACCCAGTTCTTC.

This clonotype is medium-sized in the sample. The V and J genes are TRBV5-6 and TRBJ2-1; a possible D gene is TRBD2 (6 bases). CDR3 size: 14 residues. Germline values: CDR1 SGHDT, CDR2 YYEEEE. The V gene lost 4 bases and the J gene lost 10 bases, with 18 bases spanning the gap. CDR3 loop: CASSPVGDSYEQFF. The CDR3 DNA reads TGTGCCAGCAGCCCGGTCGGGGACTCCTACGAGCAGTTCTTC.

The genes are TRBV6-1 and TRBJ2-1; 7 nucleotides match TRBD1. The J call could be wrong; TRBJ2-7 is a better fit for the DNA end. Germline V gene sequence: CDR1 MNHNS, CDR2 SASEGT. The CDR3 consists of 14 residues. In DNA form, the CDR3 reads TGTGCCAGCAGTCCCCTACTTCGACAGGGTGGGCAGTACTTC. The encoded protein is CASSPLLRQGGQYF.

This clonotype appeared many times. The chain carries TRBV6-9 and TRBJ1-1; D not certain. The CDR3 spans 19 residues. V was clipped by 6 bases and J by 0 bases, with 26 bases between them. CDR1 and CDR2 from the germline V gene are MNHGY and SVAAGI. CDR3 loop: CASSPEYRSRCRVNTEAFF. The CDR3 region has the DNA TGTGCCAGCAGCCCCGAATATAGGTCGAGATGCCGGGTGAACACTGAAGCTTTCTTT.

This clonotype appeared a few times. The rearrangement joins TRBV25-1 to TRBJ2-2; D might be TRBD1 (5 bases). V lost 3 bases and J lost 5, with 22 bases in between. The CDR3 totals 18 residues. Germline V lookup: CDR1 MGHDK, CDR2 SYGVNS. Here the CDR3 reads CASSDSRSAGFITGELFF. The CDR3 DNA reads as TGTGCCAGCAGTGATAGCCGTTCGGCAGGGTTCATTACCGGGGAGCTGTTTTTT.

V gene TRBV6-6 combines with J gene TRBJ1-5; 7 nucleotides line up with TRBD1. After removal of 5 bases from V and 1 base from J, the junction contained 14 bases not matched to a gene. This CDR3 contains 18 residues. The germline gives CDR1 MNHNY, CDR2 SVGAGI (reference sequence). CDR3 protein: CASSRLRGTVLSNQPQHF. The DNA of the CDR3 is TGTGCCAGCAGTCGATTGAGGGGGACAGTTCTCAGCAATCAGCCCCAGCATTTT.

This clonotype is classed as large (0.1 to 1%). The CDR3, as DNA: TGTGCCAGCAGTGAAGCGCGAGAGACCCAGTACTTC. It specifies CASSEARETQYF. The V gene is TRBV6-1, the J gene TRBJ2-5, with D unclear. The CDR3 length is 12 residues. Trimming pared 0 bases from V and 4 bases from J, leaving 3 bases between. The germline gives CDR1 MNHNS, CDR2 SASEGT.

The rearrangement uses TRBV10-2 and TRBJ2-1, with unresolved D. Germline V gives CDR1 WSHSY, CDR2 SAAADI. This CDR3 is built from 12 residues. V lost 4 bases and J lost 4, with 5 bases in between. The CDR3 bases are TGCGCCAGCAGTGGGAAATACAATGAGCAGTTCTTC. This codes for CASSGKYNEQFF.